The 12 T cell receptor beta chains below were found in one sample sequenced in a study of T cells in Graves' hyperthyroidism and ophthalmopathy. Amplification of TCR beta CDR3 regions was performed using RNA transcripts as template. A first-round RT-PCR of the TCR CDR3 used the HTBI primer set. TCRdb recomputed calls from the multiplex PCR reads with MiXCR, one row per CDR3 protein. The table shows approximately 600,000 distinct CDR3 sequences, with roughly 15% occurring only once. The source material was blood. Every receptor here comes from a woman aged 35 to 49 with Graves' ophthalmopathy.

The chain is built from TRBV12-3 or TRBV12-4 and TRBJ2-4; D call uncertain. V was clipped by 6 bases and J by 3 bases, with 9 bases between them. This CDR3 spans 13 amino acids. CDR3 nucleotide sequence: TGTGCCAGCAGACAGCAAGGCAAAAACATTCAGTACTTC. Its translation is CASRQQGKNIQYF.

This clonotype was recorded many times. This chain uses TRBV7-2 with TRBJ2-5; TRBD2 matches at 8 bases. Losses at the gene ends were 2 bases for V and 5 bases for J; bases not matched to a gene: 10. Germline assignment: CDR1 SGHTA and CDR2 FQGNSA. The CDR3 loop spans 16 amino acids. DNA of the CDR3: TGTGCCAGCAGCTTACGTCAACAGCGGGAGACGGAGACCCAGTACTTC. Translation: CASSLRQQRETETQYF.

For this clonotype: A read error may explain this, as a much larger clone is one base away. Given the absence of the conserved phenylalanine or tryptophan at the CDR3 end, a read error is likely. The gene calls are TRBV30 and TRBJ2-2, with a tentative D call TRBD1 (5 bases). CDR3 size: 15 residues. The V and J ends lost 3 bases and 0 bases respectively, with 11 bases between them. Germline values: CDR1 GTSNPN, CDR2 SVGIG (reference sequence). Written as DNA, the CDR3 is TGTGCCTGGAGATGGGGCCCTACGAACACCGGGGAGCTGTTTCTT. Translated, it gives CAWRWGPTNTGELFL.

This clonotype was picked up many times. The chain uses TRBV11-2 and TRBJ1-3; 7 bases fit TRBD1. With 5 bases clipped from V and 1 base from J, the junction kept 8 bases outside the gene matches. The CDR3 totals 16 residues. Per germline, CDR1 SGHAT and CDR2 FQNNGV. CDR3 nucleotides: TGTGCCAGCAGCCCATCGACAGGGCATTCTGGAAACACCATATATTTT. It specifies CASSPSTGHSGNTIYF.

The CDR3 loop reads CASSYSRQGGDEQYF. The CDR3 DNA reads TGTGCCAGCAGTTACTCGAGGCAGGGAGGCGACGAGCAGTACTTC. V and J are TRBV6-5 and TRBJ2-7; D perhaps matches TRBD2 (6 bases). Trimming took off 0 bases at V and 5 bases at J, with 14 bases between the two ends. Germline CDR1 reads MNHEY; CDR2 reads SVGAGI. The CDR3 extends over 15 amino acids.

This clonotype was picked up many times. CDR3 protein: CASSARLSTGAAWANVLTF. CDR3 nucleotide sequence: TGTGCCAGCAGCGCTCGCCTATCTACAGGGGCCGCCTGGGCCAACGTCCTGACTTTC. The chain joins TRBV7-2 to TRBJ2-6, with 7 bases identical to TRBD1. J lost 5 bases, V lost 5 bases, and 18 bases had no gene match. This CDR3 has 19 residues. Germline V gene sequence: CDR1 SGHTA, CDR2 FQGNSA.

This chain connects TRBV30 to TRBJ1-1, with D unclear. Looked up from germline, CDR1 is GTSNPN and CDR2 is SVGIG (reference sequence). V gave up 2 bases and J gave up 0 bases, with 10 bases separating them. The CDR3 length is 14 residues. The CDR3 DNA is TGTGCCTGGAGTTTAGGCAGTATGAACACTGAAGCTTTCTTT. The encoded protein is CAWSLGSMNTEAFF.

This clonotype was counted ten times or more. The rearrangement links TRBV12-3 or TRBV12-4 to TRBJ1-1; 7 bases line up with TRBD1. With 1 base clipped from V and 1 base from J, the junction kept 0 bases outside the gene matches. The CDR3 extends over 14 amino acids. The CDR3 reads CASSLEGANTEAFF. The CDR3 DNA reads as TGTGCCAGCAGTTTAGAGGGGGCGAACACTGAAGCTTTCTTT.

This clonotype was counted only a few times. The chain recombines TRBV3-1 with TRBJ2-7; TRBD2 aligns across 7 bases. V lost 6 bases to trimming and J lost 6 bases; unmatched junction nucleotides: 14. The CDR3 has 15 amino acids. Germline V lookup: CDR1 LGHDT, CDR2 YNNKEL (reference sequence). The CDR3 region is CASRRSEGGPGEQYF. CDR3 coding DNA: TGTGCCAGCAGACGCTCTGAGGGAGGGCCCGGCGAGCAGTACTTC.

The chain recombines TRBV6-1 with TRBJ2-7; maybe TRBD1 (5 bases). V lost 6 bases and J lost 0, with 15 bases in between. Per germline, CDR1 MNHNS and CDR2 SASEGT. The CDR3 covers 15 residues. CDR3 amino acids: CASSPLDTSSYEQYF. DNA for the CDR3: TGTGCCAGCAGCCCCCTGGACACGAGCTCCTACGAGCAGTACTTC.

Only one count was recorded for this clonotype. The chain employs TRBV7-8 and TRBJ2-2, with TRBD1 identical over 7 bases. The V segment lost 1 base and the J segment 2 bases; nucleotides outside the gene matches: 10. The CDR3 contains 18 residues. In germline, CDR1 is SGHVS, CDR2 FQNEAQ. In DNA form, the CDR3 reads TGTGCCAGCAGCTTAGTATGGGGGACAGTGGTAAACACCGGGGAGCTGTTTTTT. Amino acids: CASSLVWGTVVNTGELFF.

This clonotype was seen many times. The gene calls are TRBV15 and TRBJ1-5; D is perhaps TRBD1 (5 bases). The ends were cut back, 5 bases at V and 3 bases at J, with 17 bases in the middle. The germline V gene has CDR1 LNHNV and CDR2 YYDKDF (reference sequence). The CDR3 loop spans 16 amino acids. The CDR3 nucleotides read TGTGCCACCAGCCCTCCGGGGGGGGTACACAATCAGCCCCAGCATTTT. Residues: CATSPPGGVHNQPQHF.